This TCR beta chain was profiled in a study of blood T cell repertoires in COVID-19. Clones were read by immunoSEQ multiplex PCR, and TCRdb kept only the in-frame ones, dropping some. This sample carries 200,000 to 250,000 clones, under 90% of them seen once, and the ten largest clones take 20%. This clone was detected only once. This TCR derives from a man between 25 and 39 years old with active or convalescent COVID-19. Source material: peripheral blood.

CDR3 loop: CASSLSYTGNYGYTF. The CDR3 DNA is TGTGCCAGCAGCTTATCCTATACAGGGAACTATGGCTACACCTTC. This chain connects TRBV5-4 to TRBJ1-2; weak D call: TRBD1 (6 bases). The CDR3 extends over 15 amino acids. Germline V lookup: CDR1 SGHNT, CDR2 YYREEE (reference sequence). V was cut by 2 bases and J by 2 bases, with 13 bases left in between.